The rows below give T cell receptor beta chains drawn from one sample of a study of blood T cell repertoires in COVID-19. Using immunoSEQ multiplex PCR, the repertoire was profiled, and TCRdb retains in-frame clones only, with some absent. The sample yields some 290,000 clones, about 76% seen once. The sequenced sample was peripheral blood. The receptors were sampled from a woman aged 55-69 years with active or convalescent COVID-19. Both conserved end residues are trimmed from each CDR3. Fields, in order: V gene, CDR3 length, J gene, CDR3 protein.

v_gene: TRBV9
len: 15
j_gene: TRBJ2-5
CDR3aa: ASSALQGSTGQETQY

v_gene: TRBV18
len: 11
j_gene: TRBJ1-1
CDR3aa: ASSPGVNTEAF

v_gene: TRBV2
len: 10
j_gene: TRBJ2-1
CDR3aa: GSCCTMYEQF

v_gene: TRBV7-9
len: 15
j_gene: TRBJ1-6
CDR3aa: ASTLVGGDSYNSPLH

v_gene: TRBV12-5
len: 13
j_gene: TRBJ1-1
CDR3aa: ASGLPGGARTEAF

v_gene: TRBV5-5
len: 11
j_gene: TRBJ1-4
CDR3aa: ASSLAGPEKLF

v_gene: TRBV6-7
len: 13
j_gene: TRBJ2-3
CDR3aa: ASSRRAGRTDTQY

v_gene: TRBV9
len: 15
j_gene: TRBJ2-5
CDR3aa: ASSDSRPIQGVETQY

v_gene: TRBV3-1/TRBV3-2
len: 12
j_gene: TRBJ2-7
CDR3aa: ASSQEGRVSEQY

v_gene: TRBV2
len: 12
j_gene: TRBJ1-2
CDR3aa: ASRSGQGADGYT

v_gene: TRBV19
len: 11
j_gene: TRBJ1-1
CDR3aa: ASTREGNTEAF

v_gene: TRBV5-4
len: 12
j_gene: TRBJ1-2
CDR3aa: ASSIDSPAGGYT

v_gene: TRBV29-1
len: 8
j_gene: TRBJ2-7
CDR3aa: SVATGEQY

v_gene: TRBV7-9
len: 13
j_gene: TRBJ1-4
CDR3aa: ASSFGDRGNEKLF

v_gene: TRBV11-3
len: 11
j_gene: TRBJ2-1
CDR3aa: ASSFDSNNEQF

v_gene: TRBV25-1
len: 11
j_gene: TRBJ2-3
CDR3aa: ASSVAGTDTQY

v_gene: TRBV10-3
len: 12
j_gene: TRBJ1-1
CDR3aa: AISEGRSHTEAF

v_gene: TRBV27
len: 14
j_gene: TRBJ1-2
CDR3aa: ASSLNLRGGGYGYT

v_gene: TRBV14
len: 14
j_gene: TRBJ2-5
CDR3aa: ASSHLPGSTQETQY

v_gene: TRBV9
len: 12
j_gene: TRBJ1-3
CDR3aa: ASSGGGAGNTIY

v_gene: TRBV28
len: 11
j_gene: TRBJ1-2
CDR3aa: ASAPPEVIGYT

v_gene: TRBV6-6
len: 12
j_gene: TRBJ1-4
CDR3aa: ATRSTGGGEKLF

v_gene: TRBV2
len: 11
j_gene: TRBJ1-4
CDR3aa: ASSVQGNEKLF

v_gene: TRBV6-5
len: 12
j_gene: TRBJ2-3
CDR3aa: ASIPPTETDTQY

v_gene: TRBV28
len: 13
j_gene: TRBJ1-5
CDR3aa: ASSRSRVGNQPQH

v_gene: TRBV5-4
len: 13
j_gene: TRBJ2-1
CDR3aa: ASSLGGTSGNEQF

v_gene: TRBV6-5
len: 12
j_gene: TRBJ2-7
CDR3aa: ASRAPGTGIEQY

v_gene: TRBV7-2
len: 13
j_gene: TRBJ2-5
CDR3aa: ASSQPGQGDETQY

v_gene: TRBV7-2
len: 16
j_gene: TRBJ2-7
CDR3aa: ASSLPPGLAAKSYEQY

v_gene: TRBV27
len: 11
j_gene: TRBJ1-2
CDR3aa: ASSLDRNYGYT

v_gene: TRBV6-2/TRBV6-3
len: 15
j_gene: TRBJ2-7
CDR3aa: ASSYASGGAPFYEQY

v_gene: TRBV7-9
len: 14
j_gene: TRBJ1-5
CDR3aa: ASSASPGQGNQPQH

v_gene: TRBV7-9
len: 15
j_gene: TRBJ1-2
CDR3aa: ASSLFRGNLNVYGYT

v_gene: TRBV25-1
len: 14
j_gene: TRBJ1-1
CDR3aa: ASSEYFRGGNTEAF

v_gene: TRBV29-1
len: 9
j_gene: TRBJ1-1
CDR3aa: SVGLNTEAF

v_gene: TRBV29-1
len: 11
j_gene: TRBJ1-1
CDR3aa: SVKENTGAEAF

v_gene: TRBV11-2
len: 11
j_gene: TRBJ1-1
CDR3aa: ASSPGPRTEAF

v_gene: TRBV2
len: 11
j_gene: TRBJ1-2
CDR3aa: ASSEGDRYGYT

v_gene: TRBV15
len: 12
j_gene: TRBJ1-2
CDR3aa: ATSRDPPPSHIT

v_gene: TRBV6-5
len: 13
j_gene: TRBJ1-1
CDR3aa: ASRGGVPLNTEAF

v_gene: TRBV5-6
len: 13
j_gene: TRBJ1-4
CDR3aa: ASSLVGQVNEKLF